This record covers a single TCR beta chain. No antigen is known for it. The junction differs from germline at one of its ends, possibly a read error. The authors took PBMCs from about 9.5 ml fresh peripheral blood. The sample is drawn from a study of T cells in Graves' hyperthyroidism and ophthalmopathy. Study-level findings and limits: Researchers found most expanded thyroid clonotypes above 0.001 in blood as well.

The source material, RNA transcripts, was used to amplify TCR beta CDR3 regions. The primer set for the first-round RT-PCR of the TCR CDR3 was HTBI. Each CDR3 protein is one row after TCRdb ran MiXCR on the multiplex PCR reads. Among some 740,000 distinct CDR3 sequences listed, approximately 15% were seen once. Per germline, CDR1 MNHNS and CDR2 SASEGT. The CDR3 extends over 17 amino acids. The source is a woman in her late teens or twenties with Graves' hyperthyroidism. Sequenced: blood. The chain employs TRBV6-1 and TRBJ2-6; TRBD1 aligns across 7 bases. Here the CDR3 DNA reads TGTGCCAGCAGTATGACGGGACAGTTCTCTGGGGCCAGCGTCCTGACTTTC. Encoded protein: CASSMTGQFSGASVLTF.